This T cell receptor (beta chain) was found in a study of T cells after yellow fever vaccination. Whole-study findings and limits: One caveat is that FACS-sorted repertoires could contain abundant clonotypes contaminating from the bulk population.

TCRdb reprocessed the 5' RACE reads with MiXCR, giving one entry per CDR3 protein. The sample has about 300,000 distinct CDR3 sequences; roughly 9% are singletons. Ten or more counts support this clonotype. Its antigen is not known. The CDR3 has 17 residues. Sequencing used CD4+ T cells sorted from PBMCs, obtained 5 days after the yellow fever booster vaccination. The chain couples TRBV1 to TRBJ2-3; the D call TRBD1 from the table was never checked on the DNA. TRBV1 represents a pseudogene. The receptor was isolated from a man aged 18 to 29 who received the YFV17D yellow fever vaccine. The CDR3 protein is CTSSHDQVGGRGDTQYF. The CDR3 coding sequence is TGCACCAGCAGCCACGACCAGGTCGGGGGGCGAGGAGATACGCAGTATTTT.